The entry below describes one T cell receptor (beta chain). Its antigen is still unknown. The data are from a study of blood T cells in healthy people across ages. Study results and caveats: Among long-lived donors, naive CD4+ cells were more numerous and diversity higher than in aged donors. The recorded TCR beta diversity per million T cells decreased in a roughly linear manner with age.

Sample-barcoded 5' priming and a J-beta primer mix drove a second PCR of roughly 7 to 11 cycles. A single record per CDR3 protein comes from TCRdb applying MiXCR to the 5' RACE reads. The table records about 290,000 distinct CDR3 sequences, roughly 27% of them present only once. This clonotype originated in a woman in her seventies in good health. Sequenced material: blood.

CDR3 DNA: TGTGCCAGCAACAGGGATTCCCCCACAGATACGCAGTATTTT. Translating it yields CASNRDSPTDTQYF. This rearrangement joins TRBV9 to TRBJ2-3; D possibly corresponds to TRBD1 (6 bases). CDR1 SGDLS and CDR2 YYNGEE come from the germline V gene. The CDR3 consists of 14 residues. Trimming removed 6 bases at V and 2 bases at J, with 13 bases between.